The 30 T cell receptor beta chains below all came from one sample that was sequenced in a study of T cell clonotyping in hematopoietic cell transplantation. Generated by immunoSEQ multiplex PCR, the TCRdb table keeps only in-frame clones and is missing some. The sample lists approximately 3,000 clones, about 89% seen once, with about 10% in the top ten. This material consisted of PBMCs, taken at the time of graft-versus-host disease after allogeneic stem cell transplant. Source of these receptors: a male patient between 60 and 69 years old who had an allogeneic stem cell transplant from a related donor, so the T cells may come from the graft donor. Some clones in this sample may be carry-over from other donors' samples.

This chain joins TRBV6-1 and TRBJ2-2; tentative D call: TRBD2 (5 bases). The CDR3 consists of 16 residues. Germline CDR1 and CDR2: MNHNS and SASEGT. The V end was cut by 1 base, the J end by 1 base, with 10 bases between. In DNA form, the CDR3 reads TGTGCCAGCAGTGAAGAAGGTAGCGAGAACACCGGGGAGCTGTTTTTT. This sequence encodes CASSEEGSENTGELFF.

Regarding this clone: At the DNA level, this CDR3 is encoded by other sequences in the same sample as well. The gene calls are TRBV25-1 and TRBJ1-2; no clear D gene. Between the trimmed V and J ends, which lost 1 base and 5 bases, there was a span of 2 bases. CDR1 is MGHDK and CDR2 is SYGVNS in the germline V gene. CDR3 length equals 11 residues. This CDR3 is CASSESYGYTF. The CDR3 DNA is TGTGCCAGCAGTGAATCTTATGGCTACACCTTC.

V gene TRBV10-2 combines with J gene TRBJ1-6, with D tentatively TRBD1 (5 bases). The CDR3 has 16 residues. V lost 8 bases and J lost 7, with 21 bases in between. CDR1 and CDR2 from the germline V gene are WSHSY and SAAADI. CDR3 coding DNA: TGCGCCAGCTCGAGGGCCACCTCTCAGGGCAATTCACCCCTCCACTTT. This sequence encodes CASSRATSQGNSPLHF.

The J gene is TRBJ2-5, the V gene TRBV10-3; 8 nucleotides align to TRBD2. V shed 3 bases, J shed 4 bases, and the junction held 19 bases outside the gene matches. Looked up from germline, CDR1 is ENHRY and CDR2 is SYGVKD. This CDR3 is built from 19 residues. This chain's CDR3 is CAISDPRNQQGREGETQYF. The CDR3 nucleotides read TGTGCCATCAGTGACCCGCGAAACCAACAGGGACGGGAGGGAGAGACCCAGTACTTC.

The rearrangement links TRBV30 to TRBJ1-6, with TRBD1 matching over 8 bases. The V and J ends lost 3 bases and 5 bases, in that order; junction bases with no gene match: 3. The length of the CDR3 is 14 residues. Germline V gives CDR1 GTSNPN, CDR2 SVGIG (reference sequence). CDR3 sequence reads: CAWSSGQDNSPLHF. The CDR3 DNA follows: TGTGCCTGGAGCTCGGGACAGGATAATTCACCCCTCCACTTT.

Only one count was recorded for this clone. The genes are TRBV4-2 and TRBJ1-5; unclear D gene. CDR1 is LGHNA and CDR2 is YNFKEQ in the germline V gene. V lost 0 bases to trimming and J lost 7 bases, with 10 bases between them. CDR3 size: 14 residues. In DNA form, the CDR3 reads TGTGCCAGCAGCCAAGAGGTTGGCGGCCAGCCCCAGCATTTT. It translates to CASSQEVGGQPQHF.

This chain uses TRBV2 with TRBJ2-5, with unresolved D. V was cut by 8 bases and J by 2 bases, with 9 bases left in between. The CDR3 loop spans 12 amino acids. Germline CDR1 SNHLY, CDR2 FYNNEI. The CDR3 region is CASGYSQETQYF. The CDR3 nucleotides are TGTGCCAGCGGCTACTCTCAAGAGACCCAGTACTTC.

The genes are TRBV27 and TRBJ1-4; D gene unclear. The V gene lost 4 bases and the J gene lost 3 bases, with 6 bases spanning the gap. The CDR3 extends over 13 amino acids. The germline V gene has CDR1 MNHEY and CDR2 SMNVEV (reference sequence). CDR3 sequence: CASSSWANEKLFF. CDR3 sequence (DNA): TGTGCCAGCAGTTCATGGGCTAATGAAAAACTGTTTTTT. Filled out from reference TRBV27 and TRBJ1-4, the complete variable domain reads EAQVTQNPRYLITVTGKKLTVTCSQNMNHEYMSWYRQDPGLGLRQIYYSMNVEVTDKGDVPEGYKVSRKEKRNFPLILESPSPNQTSLYFCASSSWANEKLFFGSGTQLSVL.

This chain joins TRBV7-3 and TRBJ2-5, with D possibly TRBD1 on 6 matching bases. The V end was cut by 2 bases, the J end by 5 bases, with 9 bases between. Germline V lookup: CDR1 SGHTA, CDR2 FQGTGA. This CDR3 region has 13 residues. The CDR3: CASSLGGWETQYF. CDR3 DNA sequence: TGTGCCAGCAGCTTAGGGGGCTGGGAGACCCAGTACTTC.

The rearrangement uses TRBV18 and TRBJ2-5; D call uncertain. The CDR3 contains 15 residues. V was pared by 2 bases and J by 3 bases, with 13 bases between. CDR1 is KGHSH and CDR2 is LQKENI in the germline V gene. CDR3 in amino acids: CASSPGPGREETQYF. For the CDR3, the DNA is TGTGCCAGCTCACCAGGTCCAGGACGAGAAGAGACCCAGTACTTC. The variable domain in full, completed from reference TRBV18 and TRBJ2-5, reads NAGVMQNPRHLVRRRGQEARLRCSPMKGHSHVYWYRQLPEEGLKFMVYLQKENIIDESGMPKERFSAEFPKEGPSILRIQQVVRGDSAAYFCASSPGPGREETQYFGPGTRLLVL.

V usage is TRBV6-4 and J usage is TRBJ1-1; 9 bases match TRBD1. CDR1 MRHNA and CDR2 SNTAGT come from the germline V gene. This CDR3 contains 14 residues. The V gene end was trimmed by 7 bases and the J gene end by 7 bases; junction bases not matched to a gene: 10. The CDR3 spells CASTRSPGQGEAFF. The DNA of the CDR3 is TGTGCCAGCACCCGATCTCCGGGACAGGGTGAAGCTTTCTTT.

The CDR3 sequence: CASSFAGGKETQYF. In nucleotides, the CDR3 is TGTGCCAGCAGTTTCGCGGGGGGCAAAGAGACCCAGTACTTC. This chain joins TRBV28 and TRBJ2-5, with TRBD2 matching over 8 bases. V lost 3 bases and J lost 3; bases outside the gene matches: 3. The CDR3 consists of 14 residues. CDR1 is MDHEN and CDR2 is SYDVKM in the germline V gene. Together with reference TRBV28 and TRBJ2-5, the CDR3 gives the full variable domain: DVKVTQSSRYLVKRTGEKVFLECVQDMDHENMFWYRQDPGLGLRLIYFSYDVKMKEKGDIPEGYSVSREKKERFSLILESASTNQTSMYLCASSFAGGKETQYFGPGTRLLVL.

The V call is TRBV5-1, the J call TRBJ2-5; perhaps TRBD1 as D (5 bases). The CDR3 is 15 amino acids. Trimming cost V 4 bases and J 3 bases, with 16 bases left between them. From germline, CDR1 is SGHRS and CDR2 YFSETQ. The DNA for the CDR3 is TGCGCCAGCAGCCCCAGGGCTAGGTCCGAAGAGACCCAGTACTTC. Translated, it gives CASSPRARSEETQYF.

The chain couples TRBV4-2 to TRBJ2-3; weak D call: TRBD1 (6 bases). The V and J ends lost 8 bases and 0 bases respectively, with 9 bases between them. The germline V gene encodes CDR1 LGHNA and CDR2 YNFKEQ. The CDR3 runs to 13 residues. CDR3 DNA: TGTGCCAGCTCAGGGGCTAGCACAGATACGCAGTATTTT. Residues: CASSGASTDTQYF.

This sequence joins TRBV19 and TRBJ1-4, with 8 nucleotides matching TRBD1. Germline V gene data show CDR1 as LNHDA and CDR2 as SQIVND (reference sequence). The CDR3 has 13 residues. With 5 bases clipped from V and 14 bases from J, the junction kept 10 bases outside the gene matches. CDR3 in amino acids: CASSADRGSVLFF. The CDR3 DNA follows: TGTGCCAGTAGTGCCGACAGGGGCAGTGTGCTGTTTTTT.

CDR3 in DNA: TGTGCCAGCAGCTTAGCCAGGTTGTACGAGCAGTACTTC. Translated: CASSLARLYEQYF. The chain carries TRBV7-2 and TRBJ2-7; D uncertain. This CDR3 spans 13 amino acids. Germline lookup yields CDR1 SGHTA and CDR2 FQGNSA. Trimming pared 0 bases from V and 4 bases from J, leaving 7 bases between.

This sequence joins TRBV9 and TRBJ2-7; maybe TRBD2 (5 bases). V was trimmed by 0 bases and J by 0 bases, leaving 25 bases between them. Germline CDR1 is SGDLS and CDR2 is YYNGEE. CDR3 length: 20 residues. CDR3 nucleotides: TGTGCCAGCAGCGTAGTTCAGAGGGCAGCCCAAATAAAAAGCTCCTACGAGCAGTACTTC. Encoded protein: CASSVVQRAAQIKSSYEQYF. Full variable domain (rest looked up from reference TRBV9 and TRBJ2-7): DSGVTQTPKHLITATGQRVTLRCSPRSGDLSVYWYQQSLDQGLQFLIQYYNGEERAKGNILERFSAQQFPDLHSELNLSSLELGDSALYFCASSVVQRAAQIKSSYEQYFGPGTRLTVT.

This clone was seen a single time. This chain connects TRBV7-3 to TRBJ2-1; 8 bases match TRBD2. The CDR3 extends over 15 amino acids. CDR1 and CDR2 from the germline V gene are SGHTA and FQGTGA. Losses at the gene ends were 4 bases for V and 8 bases for J; bases not matched to a gene: 10. CDR3 sequence reads: CASSSGTRVFDEQFF. CDR3 nucleotides: TGTGCCAGCAGCTCCGGGACTAGAGTTTTCGATGAGCAGTTCTTC.

The chain combines TRBV2 with TRBJ2-5; D gene ambiguous. The CDR3 length is 10 residues. Per the germline V gene, CDR1 is SNHLY and CDR2 is FYNNEI. V gave up 8 bases and J gave up 2 bases, with 3 bases separating them. CDR3 protein: CASGQETQYF. As DNA, the CDR3 is TGTGCCAGCGGGCAAGAGACCCAGTACTTC.

V usage is TRBV11-3 and J usage is TRBJ1-3, with no clear D. CDR1 is SGHNT and CDR2 is YENEEA in the germline V gene. This CDR3 is 14 amino acids long. V lost 5 bases and J 1 base, leaving 9 bases between the germline ends. The CDR3 reads CASSPTRSGNTIYF. As DNA, the CDR3 is TGTGCCAGCAGCCCAACGCGTTCTGGAAACACCATATATTTT.

This clone was observed a few times. V usage is TRBV4-3 and J usage is TRBJ1-1; D is unclear. The CDR3 spans 13 residues. Germline CDR1 and CDR2: LGHNA and YSLEER. Trimming took off 5 bases at V and 1 base at J, with 8 bases between the two ends. CDR3 loop: CASSMAPNTEAFF. CDR3 DNA: TGCGCCAGCAGCATGGCTCCGAACACTGAAGCTTTCTTT.

The V gene is TRBV19, the J gene TRBJ2-2; 11 bases agree with TRBD2. The CDR3 length is 16 residues. Losses at the gene ends were 5 bases for V and 6 bases for J; bases not matched to a gene: 8. CDR1 is LNHDA, CDR2 SQIVND, per germline (reference sequence). The CDR3 protein is CASSLGLAGGPGELFF. The CDR3 coding sequence is TGTGCCAGTAGTTTGGGGCTAGCGGGGGGCCCCGGGGAGCTGTTTTTT.

V gene TRBV4-2 combines with J gene TRBJ2-5; 12 bases match TRBD2. The CDR3 length is 15 residues. Trimming took 0 bases from V and 13 from J; bases not matched to a gene: 9. Germline values: CDR1 LGHNA, CDR2 YNFKEQ. The CDR3, as DNA: TGTGCCAGCAGCCAAGAACTGACTAGCGGGGGCCCTAGGTACTTC. Its translation is CASSQELTSGGPRYF.

The chain joins TRBV5-1 to TRBJ2-2; D is perhaps TRBD1 (6 bases). Germline CDR1 SGHRS, CDR2 YFSETQ. The V end lost 3 bases, the J end lost 1 base, and 7 bases lay between the germline ends. The CDR3 has 14 residues. The CDR3 is CASSYRENTGELFF. The CDR3 bases are TGCGCCAGCAGCTACAGGGAGAACACCGGGGAGCTGTTTTTT.

CDR3 sequence reads: CASSFRTGPPGYEQYF. The CDR3 DNA reads TGTGCCAGCAGTTTCCGGACGGGACCTCCGGGTTACGAGCAGTACTTC. The genes are TRBV5-4 and TRBJ2-7, with D perhaps matching TRBD1 or TRBD2 (5 bases each). CDR1 and CDR2 from the germline V gene are SGHNT and YYREEE (reference sequence). This CDR3 contains 16 residues. The ends were cut back, 5 bases at V and 4 bases at J, with 22 bases in the middle.

V gene TRBV5-4 combines with J gene TRBJ2-5; D could derive from TRBD1 or TRBD2 (5 bases each). V was clipped by 4 bases and J by 5 bases, with 21 bases between them. The CDR3 has 16 residues. CDR1 is SGHNT and CDR2 is YYREEE in the germline V gene (reference sequence). The CDR3 bases are TGTGCCAGCAGCCAAAACCTCCCCGGGGCGGGTGAGACCCAGTACTTC. Its protein product is CASSQNLPGAGETQYF.

This clone has just one count. The rearrangement uses TRBV9 and TRBJ2-1; 14 nucleotides align to TRBD2. J was trimmed by 6 bases and V by 4 bases; bases with no gene match: 3. CDR1 SGDLS and CDR2 YYNGEE come from the germline V gene. The CDR3 loop spans 15 amino acids. The DNA of the CDR3 is TGTGCCAGCAGCCACGGACTAGCGGGGGGCAATGAGCAGTTCTTC. Translation: CASSHGLAGGNEQFF.

V usage is TRBV7-2 and J usage is TRBJ2-3; 8 bases map to TRBD1. The CDR3 runs 15 residues. Losses at the gene ends were 5 bases for V and 1 base for J; bases not matched to a gene: 5. Germline CDR1 and CDR2: SGHTA and FQGNSA. The CDR3 loop reads CASSLTGQGTDTQYF. CDR3 coding DNA: TGTGCCAGCAGCCTCACGGGACAGGGCACAGATACGCAGTATTTT.

The V and J genes are TRBV4-2 and TRBJ2-5, with 8 bases identical to TRBD1. Per the germline V gene, CDR1 is LGHNA and CDR2 is YNFKEQ. J gave up 2 bases and V 2 bases, and 10 bases lay outside the gene matches. This CDR3 has 17 residues. In DNA, the CDR3 is TGTGCCAGCAGCCAATATCTGGGGACAGGATATCAAGAGACCCAGTACTTC. Encoded protein: CASSQYLGTGYQETQYF.

The chain has TRBV4-2 and TRBJ1-1; D possibly corresponds to TRBD1 (5 bases). Trimming stripped 2 bases from V and 2 bases from J, with 15 bases between. Per the germline V gene, CDR1 is LGHNA and CDR2 is YNFKEQ. The CDR3 totals 16 residues. CDR3 bases: TGTGCCAGCAGCCAACGGGTCGGGGGGAGTAACACTGAAGCTTTCTTT. Translation: CASSQRVGGSNTEAFF.